This T cell receptor beta chain was recovered during a study of beta chain features in type 1 diabetes. Broader study findings: Fewer insertions but more deletions were seen at VDJ junctions in type 1 diabetes patients.

Germline CDR1 and CDR2: SGHRS and YFSETQ. The CDR3 covers 11 residues. This clone was detected only once. Its antigen remains unidentified. The junction does not match germline at one end; this may be a read error. cDNA synthesis used the whole RNA isolate, giving expressed TCRB sequences. Data came from immunoSEQ multiplex PCR; TCRdb stores just in-frame clones and leaves some out. Of some 900,000 clones listed, roughly 16% are singletons. Material for sequencing was naive CD4+ T cells from blood. The chain joins TRBV5-1 to TRBJ2-1; a weak D match, TRBD1 (5 bases). This clonotype originated in a woman aged 18-35 years in good health. CDR3 DNA: TGTGCCAGCAGCTTGGTCAGGGAACAGTTCTTC. Its protein is CASSLVREQFF. Complete variable domain (other parts from reference TRBV5-1 and TRBJ2-1): KAGVTQTPRYLIKTRGQQVTLSCSPISGHRSVSWYQQTPGQGLQFLFEYFSETQRNKGNFPGRFSGRQFSNSRSEMNVSTLELGDSALYLCASSLVREQFFGPGTRLTVL.